A selection of T cell receptor beta chains follows, all from one sample in a study of T cells in Graves' hyperthyroidism and ophthalmopathy. TCRdb re-derived calls from the multiplex PCR reads in MiXCR, one entry per CDR3 protein. The sample lists 350,000 or so distinct CDR3 sequences; about 18% were seen once. The sequenced sample was blood. These receptors came from a woman aged 25 to 39 with Graves' hyperthyroidism that later progressed to Graves' ophthalmopathy. Each CDR3 is given without its conserved first and last residue. Each record gives: V gene, J gene, CDR3 protein.

>TRBV6-2/TRBV6-3|TRBJ2-1
ASTKLAGGNNEQF
>TRBV12-3/TRBV12-4|TRBJ2-3
ASSARLAGGEDTQY
>TRBV30|TRBJ1-4
AWTHRVFTLSNEKLF
>TRBV6-1|TRBJ1-1
ASTSPRADATEAF
>TRBV3-1|TRBJ2-5
ASSQDWRLAGEETQY
>TRBV28|TRBJ2-2
ASSSARATNTGELF
>TRBV11-2|TRBJ2-3
ASSPTSGVTDTQY
>TRBV18|TRBJ1-2
ASGPAVDNSYGYT
>TRBV28|TRBJ2-7
ASSFAGGQHYEQY
>TRBV4-1|TRBJ2-7
ASSPRTSGSDEQY
>TRBV28|TRBJ1-2
ASSLVTGYGYT
>TRBV11-2|TRBJ2-3
ASRRGLSGTDTQY
>TRBV20-1|TRBJ2-1
SARGARGPIYNEQF
>TRBV18|TRBJ2-7
ASSQSAGGEQY
>TRBV12-3/TRBV12-4|TRBJ1-2
ASTPVGAGGYT
>TRBV24-1|TRBJ2-3
ATSDLRFGGTDTQY
>TRBV6-1|TRBJ2-2
ASRERGAFGELF
>TRBV19|TRBJ2-3
ASSSSTGLGTDTQY